These 8 T cell receptor beta chains share one sample of origin, sequenced in a study of blood T cell repertoires in COVID-19. Sequencing used immunoSEQ multiplex PCR; TCRdb keeps in-frame clones, though not all of them. The table has about 81,000 clones, more than 75% seen once. Sequencing was performed on peripheral blood. The receptors shown here come from a human donor in a cohort sampled during active COVID-19.

The J gene is TRBJ2-2, the V gene TRBV7-8; TRBD2 is a possible D gene (5 bases). Trimming stripped 5 bases from V and 5 bases from J, with 18 bases between. Germline-derived CDR1 and CDR2 are SGHVS and FQNEAQ. This CDR3 contains 16 residues. As DNA, the CDR3 is TGTGCCAGCAGCACGAGGGCGGGCAGAAGGACCGGGGAGCTGTTTTTT. It encodes CASSTRAGRRTGELFF. Looking up the rest from reference TRBV7-8 and TRBJ2-2 gives the full variable domain: GAGVSQSPRYKVAKRGQDVALRCDPISGHVSLFWYQQALGQGPEFLTYFQNEAQLDKSGLPSDRFFAERPEGSVSTLKIQRTQQEDSAVYLCASSTRAGRRTGELFFGEGSRLTVL.

The V and J genes are TRBV7-9 and TRBJ2-7, with D possibly TRBD1 on 6 matching bases. The germline CDR1 and CDR2 sequences are SEHNR and FQNEAQ (reference sequence). Trimming stripped 0 bases from V and 0 bases from J, with 12 bases between. CDR3 size: 16 residues. For the CDR3, the DNA is TGTGCCAGCAGCTTAGCAGGGGGTAAGACCTCCTACGAGCAGTACTTC. Protein: CASSLAGGKTSYEQYF. Supplemented by reference TRBV7-9 and TRBJ2-7, the full variable domain reads DTGVSQNPRHKITKRGQNVTFRCDPISEHNRLYWYRQTLGQGPEFLTYFQNEAQLEKSRLLSDRFSAERPKGSFSTLEIQRTEQGDSAMYLCASSLAGGKTSYEQYFGPGTRLTVT.

The chain links TRBV18 to TRBJ2-4; 7 nucleotides match TRBD2. CDR1 is KGHSH, CDR2 LQKENI, per germline. The trim removed 4 bases at V and 6 bases at J, leaving 6 bases unmatched. The CDR3 has 14 amino acids. In DNA form, the CDR3 reads TGTGCCAGCTCACTTAGCCGCGGGGGAAACATTCAGTACTTC. It codes for CASSLSRGGNIQYF.

The V gene is TRBV5-1, the J gene TRBJ2-5; 8 bases align to TRBD1. The germline V gene encodes CDR1 SGHRS and CDR2 YFSETQ. The ends lost 0 bases at V and 6 bases at J; junction bases unmatched: 7. This CDR3 comprises 15 residues. This CDR3 is CASSLAQQGAKTQYF. The CDR3 DNA sequence: TGCGCCAGCAGCTTGGCCCAGCAGGGGGCGAAGACCCAGTACTTC. The full variable domain, in which reference TRBV5-1 and TRBJ2-5 provide the parts outside the CDR3, is KAGVTQTPRYLIKTRGQQVTLSCSPISGHRSVSWYQQTPGQGLQFLFEYFSETQRNKGNFPGRFSGRQFSNSRSEMNVSTLELGDSALYLCASSLAQQGAKTQYFGPGTRLLVL.

The V and J genes are TRBV9 and TRBJ2-7, with unresolved D. The CDR3 consists of 11 residues. Germline V lookup: CDR1 SGDLS, CDR2 YYNGEE. The V end was cut by 3 bases, the J end by 6 bases, with 7 bases between. Here the CDR3 reads CASSAPCEQYF. CDR3 coding DNA: TGTGCCAGCAGCGCCCCCTGCGAGCAGTACTTC.

This clone was seen only once. The gene calls are TRBV6-4 and TRBJ1-1, with no clear D. Trimming removed 4 bases at V and 5 bases at J, with 14 bases between. Per germline, CDR1 MRHNA and CDR2 SNTAGT. The CDR3 extends over 14 amino acids. The CDR3: CASSVGGRGTEAFF. The DNA of the CDR3 is TGTGCCAGCAGTGTGGGAGGTCGGGGAACTGAAGCTTTCTTT.

This clone was seen just once. J is TRBJ1-3 and V is TRBV25-1; 9 bases are a match to TRBD1. V gave up 1 base and J gave up 2 bases; unmatched junction bases: 3. The CDR3 spans 16 residues. Per germline, CDR1 MGHDK and CDR2 SYGVNS. CDR3 nucleotides: TGTGCCAGCAGTGAATCTACAGGGGGCACTGGAAACACCATATATTTT. Amino acids: CASSESTGGTGNTIYF.

There are many counts of this clone. This chain joins TRBV5-1 and TRBJ1-4, with 12 bases that match TRBD1. The germline CDR1 and CDR2 sequences are SGHRS and YFSETQ. CDR3 length: 18 residues. J lost 0 bases, V lost 3 bases, and 6 bases had no gene match. CDR3 amino acids: CASSSGTGGLATNEKLFF. The DNA of the CDR3 is TGCGCCAGCAGCTCCGGGACAGGGGGCCTAGCAACTAATGAAAAACTGTTTTTT.